A selection of T cell receptor beta chains follows, all from one sample in a study of T cells in localized non-small cell lung cancer. Sequencing was performed with immunoSEQ multiplex PCR; in TCRdb, only in-frame clones are kept and a portion is missing. This table holds 35,000 to 40,000 clones, approximately 83% found once. Sample: peripheral blood, taken before any cancer treatment. Receptors were obtained from a man aged 40 to 69 with stage I lung adenocarcinoma. Each CDR3 is given with its conserved first and last residue. The D gene is left open where the match is weak. Not every row has a clone size; where given, it reads once, few, many or a size class.

cdr3_length,v_call,d_call,j_call,clone_size,cdr3_aa,cdr3_nt
14,TRBV30,.,TRBJ1-3,.,CAWSVWKSGNTIYF,TGTGCCTGGAGTGTGTGGAAGTCTGGAAACACCATATATTTT
14,TRBV19,TRBD1,TRBJ1-2,.,CASSGQGADYGYTF,TGTGCCAGTAGTGGACAGGGGGCAGACTATGGCTACACCTTC
15,TRBV6-6,TRBD1,TRBJ2-5,once,CASSYPGQGFETQYF,TGTGCCAGCAGTTATCCGGGACAGGGTTTCGAGACCCAGTACTTC
16,TRBV27,TRBD1,TRBJ1-1,.,CASSSDRVQRNTEAFF,TGTGCCAGCAGTTCCGACAGGGTTCAACGGAACACTGAAGCTTTCTTT
13,TRBV7-2,.,TRBJ1-6,once,CASSPTLNSPLHF,TGTGCCAGCAGCCCCACCCTCAATTCACCCCTCCACTTT
20,TRBV4-2,.,TRBJ1-2,.,CASSHDPGVSLDPSNYGYTF,TGTGCCAGCAGCCACGACCCGGGAGTTTCACTTGATCCCTCTAACTATGGCTACACCTTC
12,TRBV28,.,TRBJ1-1,.,CASSLESRGAFF,TGTGCCAGCAGTTTAGAGTCGCGCGGGGCTTTCTTT
18,TRBV19,TRBD1,TRBJ2-7,.,CASSSLTYGQGAPYEQYF,TGTGCCAGTAGTTCTCTGACATACGGACAGGGTGCTCCCTACGAGCAGTACTTC
16,TRBV15,.,TRBJ2-5,once,CATSRTFRGGEETQYF,TGTGCCACCAGCCGAACCTTTAGAGGGGGGGAAGAGACCCAGTACTTC
15,TRBV9,.,TRBJ2-7,.,CASSYSPSRDYEQYF,TGTGCCAGCAGTTACAGCCCATCCCGGGACTACGAGCAGTACTTC
15,TRBV28,TRBD2,TRBJ2-1,.,CASRLAGPNYNEQFF,TGTGCCAGTCGACTAGCGGGACCAAATTACAATGAGCAGTTCTTC
14,TRBV28,TRBD1,TRBJ2-2,.,CATTGTENTGELFF,TGTGCCACCACCGGGACAGAGAACACCGGGGAGCTGTTTTTT
14,TRBV29-1,TRBD1,TRBJ2-1,few,CSVAWTGPYNEQFF,TGCAGCGTTGCCTGGACAGGGCCCTACAATGAGCAGTTCTTC
15,TRBV4-2,TRBD1,TRBJ1-4,.,CASSQPGTGTEKLFF,TGTGCCAGCAGCCAACCCGGGACAGGGACCGAAAAACTGTTTTTT
16,TRBV6-6,.,TRBJ1-1,once,CASSQTGSRGNTEAFF,TGTGCCAGCAGTCAAACAGGGAGCAGGGGGAACACTGAAGCTTTCTTT
12,TRBV27,.,TRBJ2-7,.,CASSLLGYEQYF,TGTGCCAGCAGTTTACTCGGCTACGAGCAGTACTTC
14,TRBV5-1,.,TRBJ2-3,.,CASSSQGRTDTQYF,TGCGCCAGCAGCTCACAGGGGAGGACAGATACGCAGTATTTT
11,TRBV30,.,TRBJ1-1,.,CAWTEEAEAFF,TGTGCCTGGACGGAAGAAGCTGAAGCTTTCTTT
11,TRBV19,.,TRBJ2-1,once,CASRKRNEQFF,TGTGCCAGTAGGAAACGGAATGAGCAGTTCTTC
15,TRBV25-1,.,TRBJ2-1,.,CASSEFGVRYNEQFF,TGTGCCAGCAGTGAATTTGGGGTTAGATACAATGAGCAGTTCTTC
14,TRBV18,.,TRBJ2-1,.,CASSPPSAYNEQFF,TGTGCCAGCTCACCACCGTCGGCTTACAATGAGCAGTTCTTC
17,TRBV7-2,.,TRBJ1-2,.,CASSIRRQPAGHDGYTF,TGTGCCAGCAGCATCCGAAGACAGCCGGCGGGTCATGATGGCTACACCTTC
11,TRBV2,.,TRBJ2-7,few,CASSPLYEQYF,TGTGCCAGCAGCCCCCTCTACGAGCAGTACTTC
12,TRBV7-2,.,TRBJ1-1,once,CASSFGNTEAFF,TGTGCCAGCAGCTTTGGAAACACTGAAGCTTTCTTT
14,TRBV30,.,TRBJ1-5,.,CAWSEGQSISPQHF,TGTGCCTGGAGTGAAGGACAGTCAATCAGCCCCCAGCATTTT
13,TRBV18,.,TRBJ1-1,few,CASSPTMDSEAFF,TGTGCCAGCTCACCAACAATGGACAGTGAAGCTTTCTTT
16,TRBV14,TRBD2,TRBJ2-2,.,CASSGLGTTNTGELFF,TGTGCCAGCAGCGGACTCGGGACTACTAACACCGGGGAGCTGTTTTTT
15,TRBV9,.,TRBJ2-1,.,CASSVAEVLYNEQFF,TGTGCCAGCAGCGTAGCGGAGGTGCTCTACAATGAGCAGTTCTTC
13,TRBV10-3,.,TRBJ1-5,.,CAIRSDSDQPQHF,TGTGCCATCAGGTCTGACAGCGATCAGCCCCAGCATTTT
17,TRBV9,TRBD2,TRBJ2-1,few,CASSARLAGLIGDEQFF,TGTGCCAGCAGCGCCAGACTAGCGGGACTGATCGGGGATGAGCAGTTCTTC
12,TRBV5-1,.,TRBJ2-1,.,CASSAGLEEQFF,TGCGCCAGCAGTGCCGGCTTAGAAGAGCAGTTCTTC
15,TRBV7-9,.,TRBJ1-3,.,CASSSSGAQGNTIYF,TGTGCCAGCAGCTCTTCGGGGGCGCAAGGAAACACCATATATTTT
16,TRBV10-3,.,TRBJ2-2,.,CAISDTTRSDTGELFF,TGTGCCATCAGTGATACTACTAGGTCGGACACCGGGGAGCTGTTTTTT
14,TRBV18,.,TRBJ1-4,.,CASSRVRGTEKLFF,TGTGCCAGCTCACGGGTCAGGGGTACTGAAAAACTGTTTTTT
17,TRBV10-3,.,TRBJ2-1,.,CAITATALRSSYNEQFF,TGTGCCATCACCGCGACAGCACTCCGGAGCTCCTACAATGAGCAGTTCTTC
16,TRBV5-4,TRBD2,TRBJ2-1,.,CASSFSGLADYNEQFF,TGTGCCAGCAGCTTCTCCGGACTAGCGGACTACAATGAGCAGTTCTTC
14,TRBV5-1,.,TRBJ2-1,.,CASSLGRGWREQFF,TGCGCCAGCAGCTTGGGTCGGGGATGGCGGGAGCAGTTCTTC
14,TRBV2,.,TRBJ2-5,.,CASSEGGYQETQYF,TGTGCCAGCAGTGAAGGCGGGTATCAAGAGACCCAGTACTTC
13,TRBV5-1,.,TRBJ1-2,.,CASSVNFWNGYTF,TGCGCCAGCAGCGTCAACTTTTGGAATGGCTACACCTTC
13,TRBV10-3,.,TRBJ2-2,.,CAIRVGGTGELFF,TGTGCCATCAGGGTGGGGGGCACCGGGGAGCTGTTTTTT
16,TRBV5-4,.,TRBJ2-1,.,CASSFMGAGTYNEQFF,TGTGCCAGCAGCTTTATGGGGGCAGGGACCTACAATGAGCAGTTCTTC
17,TRBV7-2,TRBD2,TRBJ2-2,.,CASSRRSGSRNTGELFF,TGTGCCAGCAGCCGTCGTAGCGGGAGCCGGAACACCGGGGAGCTGTTTTTT
17,TRBV5-1,TRBD1,TRBJ2-7,.,CASSLVAVGQGAHEQYF,TGCGCCAGCAGCTTGGTAGCGGTGGGACAGGGGGCCCACGAGCAGTACTTC
15,TRBV4-3,.,TRBJ2-1,.,CASSPSPAVHNEQFF,TGCGCCAGCAGCCCATCCCCGGCTGTACACAATGAGCAGTTCTTC
15,TRBV7-9,.,TRBJ2-5,.,CASSLIAGHEETQYF,TGTGCCAGCAGCCTCATCGCGGGACACGAAGAGACCCAGTACTTC
11,TRBV2,.,TRBJ1-4,.,CASSELGYLFF,TGTGCCAGCAGTGAACTGGGGTATCTGTTTTTT
15,TRBV11-2,TRBD2,TRBJ2-1,.,CASSLESGRMSEQFF,TGTGCCAGCAGCTTAGAAAGCGGGAGAATGAGTGAGCAGTTCTTC